The next 25 T cell receptor beta chains were all read from a single sample in a study of radiotherapy plus CTLA-4 blockade in lung cancer. The protocol was immunoSEQ multiplex PCR, while the TCRdb copy is restricted to in-frame clones and leaves out a portion. The table shows about 120,000 clones, with just under 90% occurring only once. Sequenced material: peripheral blood, taken from a patient treated with radiotherapy plus ipilimumab. The receptors shown here come from a human donor with non-small cell lung cancer that progressed on radiotherapy plus ipilimumab.

This chain uses TRBV25-1 with TRBJ1-2; the match to TRBD1 covers 12 bases. Per the germline V gene, CDR1 is MGHDK and CDR2 is SYGVNS. The length of the CDR3 is 14 residues. With 5 bases clipped from V and 7 bases from J, the junction kept 5 bases outside the gene matches. CDR3 bases: TGTGCCAGCAGTCCCGGGACAGGGGGCGTTGGCTACACCTTC. Amino acid sequence: CASSPGTGGVGYTF.

The chain carries TRBV19 and TRBJ2-2, with D possibly TRBD1 on 5 matching bases. Germline V gives CDR1 LNHDA, CDR2 SQIVND (reference sequence). The CDR3 is 15 residues long. The V end lost 3 bases, the J end lost 4 bases, and 12 bases lay between the germline ends. The CDR3 DNA sequence: TGTGCCAGTAGTATCGACAGAAAATTCACCGGGGAGCTGTTTTTT. The encoded protein is CASSIDRKFTGELFF.

V and J are TRBV5-1 and TRBJ2-6; TRBD1 is a possible D gene (5 bases). Trimming shortened V by 4 bases and J by 0 bases, and 11 bases separated the two germline ends. Germline V gene lookup returns CDR1 SGHRS and CDR2 YFSETQ. The CDR3 extends over 16 amino acids. The CDR3 loop is CASSRTGDSGANVLTF. In DNA form, the CDR3 reads TGCGCCAGCAGCCGAACAGGAGACTCTGGGGCCAACGTCCTGACTTTC.

The chain is built from TRBV6-1 and TRBJ2-3; D is ambiguous. The CDR3 consists of 13 residues. V shed 8 bases and J shed 4 bases, with 13 bases lying between them. Germline-derived CDR1 and CDR2 are MNHNS and SASEGT. The CDR3 here is CASSIYMADTQYF. CDR3 nucleotide sequence: TGTGCCAGCTCAATTTATATGGCAGATACGCAGTATTTT.

The CDR3 is CASGPAGGHPEGEQFF. In nucleotides, the CDR3 is TGTGCCAGCGGCCCGGCGGGGGGGCACCCTGAGGGTGAGCAGTTCTTC. The rearrangement uses TRBV5-4 and TRBJ2-1; 9 positions match TRBD2. The ends lost 7 bases at V and 9 bases at J; junction bases unmatched: 17. Germline lookup yields CDR1 SGHNT and CDR2 YYREEE (reference sequence). This CDR3 contains 16 residues.

The genes are TRBV2 and TRBJ2-5, with D possibly being TRBD1 (5 bases). Germline V CDR1 and CDR2: SNHLY, FYNNEI. V was shortened by 1 base and J by 7 bases, with 13 bases between the two germline ends. The CDR3 sequence is 14 residues long. In DNA, the CDR3 is TGTGCCAGCAGTGAAGTGGCAGGGATAGGGACCCAGTACTTC. Amino acids: CASSEVAGIGTQYF.

The V call is TRBV5-6, the J call TRBJ2-1, with TRBD2 identical over 7 bases. There are 16 residues in the CDR3. The V segment lost 4 bases and the J segment 8 bases; nucleotides outside the gene matches: 15. In germline, CDR1 is SGHDT, CDR2 YYEEEE. CDR3 sequence (DNA): TGTGCCAGCAGCCCGCTGTCAGCGGGGCGCCGAGATGAGCAGTTCTTC. It specifies CASSPLSAGRRDEQFF.

V and J are TRBV7-8 and TRBJ1-2; no clear D gene. The CDR3 totals 15 residues. V lost 1 base and J lost 1, with 10 bases in between. Germline-derived CDR1 and CDR2 are SGHVS and FQNEAQ. CDR3 sequence: CASSLDSRDNYGYTF. CDR3 sequence (DNA): TGTGCCAGCAGCTTAGATTCAAGGGATAACTATGGCTACACCTTC.

Concerning this clone itself: The junction departs from the called germline gene at one end, perhaps through a read error. This chain uses TRBV25-1 with TRBJ2-5; D call uncertain. From germline, CDR1 is MGHDK and CDR2 SYGVNS. The CDR3 is 14 residues long. Written as DNA, the CDR3 is TGTGCCAGCAGTGAATCCAGAACCCAAGAGGCCCAGTACTTC. It encodes CASSESRTQEAQYF.

The genes are TRBV27 and TRBJ2-2, with D possibly being TRBD1 (5 bases). Deletions cut 7 bases from V and 0 bases from J, with 18 bases between. Per the germline V gene, CDR1 is MNHEY and CDR2 is SMNVEV (reference sequence). There are 17 residues in the CDR3. The CDR3 nucleotides are TGTGCCAGCACCCTATCTTGGGGCGCAGCGAACACCGGGGAGCTGTTTTTT. Translation gives CASTLSWGAANTGELFF.

The rearrangement uses TRBV2 and TRBJ1-1; D call uncertain. Between the trimmed V and J ends, which lost 0 bases and 0 bases, there was a span of 8 bases. The CDR3 is 15 amino acids. Germline V CDR1 and CDR2: SNHLY, FYNNEI. This CDR3 reads CASSEARSMNTEAFF. CDR3 nucleotide sequence: TGTGCCAGCAGTGAAGCCCGTTCTATGAACACTGAAGCTTTCTTT. Full variable domain (remainder filled in from reference TRBV2 and TRBJ1-1): EPEVTQTPSHQVTQMGQEVILRCVPISNHLYFYWYRQILGQKVEFLVSFYNNEISEKSEIFDDQFSVERPDGSNFTLKIRSTKLEDSAMYFCASSEARSMNTEAFFGQGTRLTVV.

The CDR3 bases are TGTGCCAGCAGGGAGGGGAGCGGGTTGAACACTGAAGCTTTCTTT. It yields the protein CASREGSGLNTEAFF. The chain is built from TRBV6-1 and TRBJ1-1; possible D gene TRBD1, 5 bases. Trimming removed 6 bases at V and 0 bases at J, with 14 bases between. CDR1 and CDR2 (germline): MNHNS, SASEGT. The CDR3 has 15 residues.

The chain combines TRBV10-3 with TRBJ1-2; 11 bases agree with TRBD1. Germline V lookup: CDR1 ENHRY, CDR2 SYGVKD. The CDR3 has 15 residues. The V gene end was trimmed by 1 base and the J gene end by 8 bases; junction bases not matched to a gene: 6. The CDR3 sequence is CAISEFQDRGLGYTF. In DNA form, the CDR3 reads TGTGCCATCAGTGAGTTCCAGGACAGGGGGCTAGGCTACACCTTC.

This clone was observed a few times. In nucleotides, the CDR3 is TGTGCCATCAGCGTAGGGGGCGCCGGCAATCAGCCCCAGCATTTT. Translation: CAISVGGAGNQPQHF. The chain links TRBV10-3 to TRBJ1-5; TRBD1 aligns across 7 bases. J was trimmed by 2 bases and V by 6 bases; bases with no gene match: 7. CDR3 length equals 15 residues. The germline V gene encodes CDR1 ENHRY and CDR2 SYGVKD.

This chain connects TRBV5-1 to TRBJ2-5, with TRBD2 as a possible D gene (6 bases). CDR3 size: 13 residues. CDR1 is SGHRS, CDR2 YFSETQ, per germline. The V gene lost 5 bases and the J gene lost 5 bases, with 13 bases spanning the gap. CDR3 loop: CASRSLAQETQYF. The CDR3 DNA is TGCGCCAGCAGGTCCCTAGCGCAGGAGACCCAGTACTTC.

J is TRBJ2-1 and V is TRBV7-9; 12 nucleotides align to TRBD2. CDR1 is SEHNR and CDR2 is FQNEAQ in the germline V gene (reference sequence). Unmatched junction bases numbered 7, after V lost 8 bases and J lost 5 bases. The CDR3 covers 15 residues. The DNA for the CDR3 is TGTGCCAGCCGCCTAGCGGGAGGGCCCCACAATGAGCAGTTCTTC. Translating gives CASRLAGGPHNEQFF.

The chain couples TRBV5-1 to TRBJ2-1; D perhaps matches TRBD1 (6 bases). Trimming pared 4 bases from V and 2 bases from J, leaving 16 bases between. Germline-derived CDR1 and CDR2 are SGHRS and YFSETQ. The CDR3 runs 16 residues. For the CDR3, the DNA is TGCGCCAGCAGCCCCTCCCCCCAGGGGACCTACAATGAGCAGTTCTTC. Translation: CASSPSPQGTYNEQFF.

The gene calls are TRBV25-1 and TRBJ1-1; TRBD1 might be the D (5 bases). V lost 2 bases, J lost 0 bases, and 10 bases lay in between. Germline loops: CDR1 MGHDK, CDR2 SYGVNS. The CDR3 has 15 amino acids. Here the CDR3 reads CASSEDAGMNTEAFF. CDR3 bases: TGTGCCAGCAGTGAAGACGCAGGGATGAACACTGAAGCTTTCTTT.

V usage is TRBV5-4 and J usage is TRBJ2-1, with 10 positions matching TRBD2. This CDR3 region has 16 residues. Trimming removed 4 bases from V and 6 bases from J; junction bases left unmatched: 10. The germline V gene encodes CDR1 SGHNT and CDR2 YYREEE (reference sequence). In DNA form, the CDR3 reads TGTGCCAGCAGCCAAGGGGGGACTAGCGATCTCAATGAGCAGTTCTTC. It codes for CASSQGGTSDLNEQFF.

The rearrangement links TRBV4-2 to TRBJ1-3; no clear D gene. The J call may be faulty, since TRBJ2-2 better matches the DNA end. The CDR3 is 16 amino acids. The germline gives CDR1 LGHNA, CDR2 YNFKEQ. The CDR3 protein is CASSQVIGVSTGELFF. In DNA form, the CDR3 reads TGTGCCAGCAGCCAAGTTATAGGAGTTTCCACCGGGGAGCTGTTTTTT.

CDR3 loop: CASRPVRNYGYTF. CDR3 nucleotide sequence: TGTGCCAGCCGACCCGTCCGGAACTATGGCTACACCTTC. This chain connects TRBV6-1 to TRBJ1-2; D unresolved. This CDR3 spans 13 amino acids. Germline V gene data show CDR1 as MNHNS and CDR2 as SASEGT. With 8 bases removed from V and 2 bases from J, the gap between germline ends came to 12 bases.

The rearrangement links TRBV2 to TRBJ1-2; 10 nucleotides agree with TRBD1. Germline CDR1 reads SNHLY; CDR2 reads FYNNEI. The CDR3 runs to 15 residues. Trimming removed 6 bases from V and 5 bases from J; junction bases left unmatched: 9. The CDR3 sequence is CASSQGQGPPYGYTF. The DNA of the CDR3 is TGTGCCAGCAGCCAGGGACAGGGGCCACCATATGGCTACACCTTC.

This clone turned up a few times. The chain links TRBV19 to TRBJ2-2, with a tentative D call TRBD2 (6 bases). V dropped 8 bases and J dropped 2 bases, with 12 bases sitting between them. The CDR3 is 14 amino acids. Germline V gene data show CDR1 as LNHDA and CDR2 as SQIVND (reference sequence). In DNA, the CDR3 is TGTGCCAGTCTGTCGGGAGATAACACCGGGGAGCTGTTTTTT. Its translation: CASLSGDNTGELFF. The whole variable domain, filled in from reference TRBV19 and TRBJ2-2, reads DGGITQSPKYLFRKEGQNVTLSCEQNLNHDAMYWYRQDPGQGLRLIYYSQIVNDFQKGDIAEGYSVSREKKESFPLTVTSAQKNPTAFYLCASLSGDNTGELFFGEGSRLTVL.

The rearrangement links TRBV6-1 to TRBJ1-5; maybe TRBD1 (6 bases). V lost 3 bases and J lost 6, with 12 bases in between. This CDR3 contains 14 residues. The germline CDR1 and CDR2 sequences are MNHNS and SASEGT. The CDR3 loop reads CASSEGGQVQPQHF. CDR3 sequence (DNA): TGTGCCAGCAGTGAGGGGGGGCAGGTTCAGCCCCAGCATTTT.

The chain is built from TRBV6-6 and TRBJ1-2; D unclear. V lost 2 bases and J lost 3, with 4 bases in between. Germline V gene lookup returns CDR1 MNHNY and CDR2 SVGAGI (reference sequence). The length of the CDR3 is 12 residues. CDR3 in amino acids: CASSYLDYGYTF. DNA of the CDR3: TGTGCCAGCAGTTACCTCGACTATGGCTACACCTTC.